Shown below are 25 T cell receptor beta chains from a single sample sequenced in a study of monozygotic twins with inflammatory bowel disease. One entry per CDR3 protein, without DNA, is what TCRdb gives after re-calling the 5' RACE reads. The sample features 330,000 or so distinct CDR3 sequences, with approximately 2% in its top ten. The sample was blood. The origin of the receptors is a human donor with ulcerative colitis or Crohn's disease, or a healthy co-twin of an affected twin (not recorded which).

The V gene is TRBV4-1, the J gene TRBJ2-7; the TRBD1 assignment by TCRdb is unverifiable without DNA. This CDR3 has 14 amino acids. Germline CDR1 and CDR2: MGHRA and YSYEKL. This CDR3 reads CASSQWGERMVQYF.

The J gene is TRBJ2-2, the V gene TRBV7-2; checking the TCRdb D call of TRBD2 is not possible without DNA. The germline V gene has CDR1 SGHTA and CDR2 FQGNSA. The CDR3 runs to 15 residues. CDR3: CASSQRASGTGELFF.

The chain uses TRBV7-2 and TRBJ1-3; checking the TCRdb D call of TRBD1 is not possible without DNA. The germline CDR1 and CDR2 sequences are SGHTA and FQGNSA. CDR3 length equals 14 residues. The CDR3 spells CASSAAGGGNTIYF.

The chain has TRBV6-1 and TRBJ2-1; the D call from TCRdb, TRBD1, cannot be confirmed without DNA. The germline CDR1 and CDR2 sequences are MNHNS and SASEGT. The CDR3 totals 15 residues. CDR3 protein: CASSPRSLGRNEQFF.

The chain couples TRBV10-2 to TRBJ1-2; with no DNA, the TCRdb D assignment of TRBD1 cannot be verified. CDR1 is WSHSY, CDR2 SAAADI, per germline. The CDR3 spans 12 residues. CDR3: CASSGGWVGYTF.

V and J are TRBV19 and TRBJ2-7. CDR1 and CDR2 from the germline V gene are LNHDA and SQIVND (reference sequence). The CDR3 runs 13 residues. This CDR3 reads CASSIAHSYEQYF.

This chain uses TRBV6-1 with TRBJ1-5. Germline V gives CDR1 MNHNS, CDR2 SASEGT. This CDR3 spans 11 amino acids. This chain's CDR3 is CASSVDQPQHF.

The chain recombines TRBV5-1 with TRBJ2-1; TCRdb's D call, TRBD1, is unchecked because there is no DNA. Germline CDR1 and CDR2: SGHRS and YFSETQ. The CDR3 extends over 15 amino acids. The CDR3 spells CASSLFPQGAHEQFF. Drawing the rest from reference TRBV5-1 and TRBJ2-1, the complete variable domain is KAGVTQTPRYLIKTRGQQVTLSCSPISGHRSVSWYQQTPGQGLQFLFEYFSETQRNKGNFPGRFSGRQFSNSRSEMNVSTLELGDSALYLCASSLFPQGAHEQFFGPGTRLTVL.

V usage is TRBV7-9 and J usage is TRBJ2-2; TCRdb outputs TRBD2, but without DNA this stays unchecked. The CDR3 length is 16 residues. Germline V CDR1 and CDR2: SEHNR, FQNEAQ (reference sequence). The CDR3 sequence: CASSYGLAAHTGELFF. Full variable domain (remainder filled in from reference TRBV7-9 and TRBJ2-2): DTGVSQNPRHKITKRGQNVTFRCDPISEHNRLYWYRQTLGQGPEFLTYFQNEAQLEKSRLLSDRFSAERPKGSFSTLEIQRTEQGDSAMYLCASSYGLAAHTGELFFGEGSRLTVL.

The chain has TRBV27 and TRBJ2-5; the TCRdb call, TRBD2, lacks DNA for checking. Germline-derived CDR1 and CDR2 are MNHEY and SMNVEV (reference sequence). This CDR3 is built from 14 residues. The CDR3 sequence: CASSPSGSRETQYF.

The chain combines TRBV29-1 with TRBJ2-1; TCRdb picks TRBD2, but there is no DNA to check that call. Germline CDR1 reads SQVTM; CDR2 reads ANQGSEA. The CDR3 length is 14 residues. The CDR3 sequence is CSAIGVAARGEQFF.

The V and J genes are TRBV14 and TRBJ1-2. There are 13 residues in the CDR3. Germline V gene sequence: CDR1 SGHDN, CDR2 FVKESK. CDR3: CASSQETSYGYTF.

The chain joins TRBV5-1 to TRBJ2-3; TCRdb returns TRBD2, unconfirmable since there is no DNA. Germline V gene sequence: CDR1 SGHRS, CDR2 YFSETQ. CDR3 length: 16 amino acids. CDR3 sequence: CASSRISGSGTDTQYF.

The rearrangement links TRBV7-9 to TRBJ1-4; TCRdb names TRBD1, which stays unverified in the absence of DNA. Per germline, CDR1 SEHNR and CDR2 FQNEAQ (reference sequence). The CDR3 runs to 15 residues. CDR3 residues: CASSPTWGAGEKLFF.

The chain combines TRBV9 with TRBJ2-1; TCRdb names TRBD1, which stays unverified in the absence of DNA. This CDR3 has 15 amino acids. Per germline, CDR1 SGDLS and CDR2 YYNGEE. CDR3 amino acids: CASSVRDRPYNEQFF.

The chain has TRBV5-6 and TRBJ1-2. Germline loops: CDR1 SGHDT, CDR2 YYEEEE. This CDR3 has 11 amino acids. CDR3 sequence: CASSLESGYTF.

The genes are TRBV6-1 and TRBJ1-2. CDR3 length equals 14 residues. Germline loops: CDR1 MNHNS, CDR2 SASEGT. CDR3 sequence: CASSPNIGNYGYTF.

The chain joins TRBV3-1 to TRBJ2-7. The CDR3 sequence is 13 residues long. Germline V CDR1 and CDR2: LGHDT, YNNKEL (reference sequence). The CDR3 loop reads CASSQVGSYEQYF.

The chain's CDR3 is CAWSVGATEAFF. The rearrangement uses TRBV30 and TRBJ1-1; TCRdb names TRBD1, which stays unverified in the absence of DNA. This CDR3 comprises 12 residues. CDR1 and CDR2 from the germline V gene are GTSNPN and SVGIG (reference sequence).

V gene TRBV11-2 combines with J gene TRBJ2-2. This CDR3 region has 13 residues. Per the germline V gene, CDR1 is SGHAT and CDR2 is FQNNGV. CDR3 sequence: CASSEELTGELFF.

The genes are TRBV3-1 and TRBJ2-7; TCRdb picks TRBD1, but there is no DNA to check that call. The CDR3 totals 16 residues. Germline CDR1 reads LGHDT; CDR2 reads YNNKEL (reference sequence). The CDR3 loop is CASSPARGTLVYEQYF.

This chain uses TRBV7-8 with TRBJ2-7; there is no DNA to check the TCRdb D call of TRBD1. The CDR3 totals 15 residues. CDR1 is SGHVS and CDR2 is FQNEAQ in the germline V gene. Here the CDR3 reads CASSLERGGPYEQYF.

Here the CDR3 reads CASSVRVAGGGADTQYF. The chain couples TRBV2 to TRBJ2-3; lacking DNA, the TRBD2 call made by TCRdb goes unchecked. The CDR3 runs to 17 residues. From germline, CDR1 is SNHLY and CDR2 FYNNEI.

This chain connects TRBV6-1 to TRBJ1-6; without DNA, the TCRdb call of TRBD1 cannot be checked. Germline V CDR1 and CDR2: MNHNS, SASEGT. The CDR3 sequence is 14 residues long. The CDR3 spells CASSETDRDSPLHF.

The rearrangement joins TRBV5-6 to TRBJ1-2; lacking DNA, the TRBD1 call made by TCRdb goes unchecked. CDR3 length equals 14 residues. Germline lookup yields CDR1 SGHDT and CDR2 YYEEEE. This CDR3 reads CASSFSAQGHGYTF.